The rows below give T cell receptor beta chains drawn from one sample of a study of T cell changes during pregnancy in multiple sclerosis. Assay: immunoSEQ multiplex PCR; the TCRdb copy retains only in-frame clones and omits some. The sample consists of roughly 93,000 clones, approximately 90% of them appearing once. The sequencing used peripheral blood, collected before pregnancy. Receptors were obtained from a female donor with multiple sclerosis, enrolled in a pregnancy study. The CDR3 runs from the conserved cysteine through the conserved F or W. A D gene is named only where the DNA matches it firmly.

d_call | v_call | cdr3_aa
NA | TRBV7-9 | CASSQGGSEAFF
TRBD1 | TRBV19 | CASSRSGQGTGELFF
NA | TRBV5-1 | CASSFSYSYEQYF
TRBD2 | TRBV27 | CASSFQKAGGNTGELFF
TRBD1 | TRBV7-8 | CASRNRGRSYEQYF
NA | TRBV5-1 | CASSLGDRGANEQFF
TRBD1 | TRBV27 | CASSLLRDRSEKLFF
NA | TRBV5-6 | CASSLQGAKNIQYF
TRBD2 | TRBV7-3 | CASSLSGLATDTQYF
NA | TRBV19 | CASSIEGAFLSGANVLTF
TRBD2 | TRBV7-3 | CASSPDSLSGRLAEQFF
TRBD1 | TRBV27 | CASRLIGQGRTEAFF
TRBD2 | TRBV2 | CASSSRGLAGGSRETQYF
NA | TRBV18 | CASSPPGTPNQPQHF
TRBD1 | TRBV5-4 | CASSRVGQGMNTEAFF
NA | TRBV5-1 | CASSLVSDWKSSYEQYF
TRBD1 | TRBV7-8 | CASSSEDRAHIQYF
TRBD1 | TRBV7-9 | CASSSTTGTGIYEQYF
NA | TRBV6-1 | CASSDRVPVEAFF
TRBD2 | TRBV5-1 | CASSLGLAGPGELFF
TRBD2 | TRBV7-2 | CASSFQSGGVQYF
NA | TRBV25-1 | CASGRGPTEAFF